The clone carrying this TCR beta chain was seen just once. Its specificity is not known. This entry belongs to a study of T cell responses to AZD1222 COVID-19 vaccine. Study conclusions and caveats: Clonal diversity may have been underestimated in mostly white British donors. The CD4 TCRs associated with vaccination extended across spike and predominated at 160-218 and 743-854. No repertoire was sampled before or during the peak T cell response, only after it.

The method was immunoSEQ multiplex PCR; TCRdb's version includes in-frame clones alone and lacks a portion of them. The sample lists just over 150,000 clones, around nine tenths occurring once. The CDR3 length is 13 residues. The germline CDR1 and CDR2 sequences are SGHDT and YYEEEE. The V gene lost 5 bases and the J gene lost 8 bases, with 16 bases spanning the gap. The receptor was isolated from an adult who received the AZD1222 COVID-19 vaccine. The chain uses TRBV5-6 and TRBJ1-2, with TRBD1 as a possible D gene (5 bases). Specimen: peripheral blood, collected 28 days after the second AZD1222 dose. CDR3: CASRMNGAGGYTF. CDR3 in DNA: TGTGCCAGCAGGATGAATGGGGCAGGCGGCTACACCTTC.